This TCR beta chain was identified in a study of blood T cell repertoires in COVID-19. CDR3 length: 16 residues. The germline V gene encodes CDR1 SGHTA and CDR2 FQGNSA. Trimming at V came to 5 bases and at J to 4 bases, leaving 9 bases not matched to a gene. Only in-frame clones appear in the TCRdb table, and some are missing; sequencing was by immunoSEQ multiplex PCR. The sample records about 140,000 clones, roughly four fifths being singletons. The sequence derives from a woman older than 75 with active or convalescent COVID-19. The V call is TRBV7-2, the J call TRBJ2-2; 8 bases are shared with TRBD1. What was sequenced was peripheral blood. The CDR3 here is CASSDPTGVLTGELFF. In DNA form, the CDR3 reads TGTGCCAGCAGCGACCCGACAGGGGTACTCACCGGGGAGCTGTTTTTT. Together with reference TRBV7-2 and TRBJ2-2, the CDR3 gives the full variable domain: GAGVSQSPSNKVTEKGKDVELRCDPISGHTALYWYRQSLGQGLEFLIYFQGNSAPDKSGLPSDRFSAERTGGSVSTLTIQRTQQEDSAVYLCASSDPTGVLTGELFFGEGSRLTVL.